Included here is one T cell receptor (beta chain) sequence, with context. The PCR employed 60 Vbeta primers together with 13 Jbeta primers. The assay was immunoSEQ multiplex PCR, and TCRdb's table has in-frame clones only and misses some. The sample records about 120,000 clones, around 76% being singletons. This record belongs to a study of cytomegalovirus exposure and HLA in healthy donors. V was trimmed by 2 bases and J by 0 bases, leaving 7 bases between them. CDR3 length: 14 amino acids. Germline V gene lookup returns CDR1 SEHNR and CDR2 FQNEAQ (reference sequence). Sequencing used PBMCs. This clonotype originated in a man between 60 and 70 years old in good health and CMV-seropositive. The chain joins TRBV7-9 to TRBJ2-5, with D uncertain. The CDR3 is CASSLLPYQETQYF. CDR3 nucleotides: TGTGCCAGCAGCTTACTCCCGTACCAAGAGACCCAGTACTTC.